One T cell receptor (beta chain) is described in this entry. Its antigen is as yet unknown. Recipients boosted at about 4 weeks or about 12 weeks are pooled. This CDR3 contains 15 residues. In germline, CDR1 is MNHNS, CDR2 SASEGT. V lost 3 bases, J lost 9 bases, and 11 bases stayed unmatched. These data belong to a study of T cell responses to AZD1222 COVID-19 vaccine. Findings and caveats of the study: Two AZD1222 doses significantly raised spike-specific TCR breadth and depth over controls. Spike-wide vaccine-associated CD4 TCRs dominated at 160-218 and 743-854.

Repertoires were generated with immunoSEQ multiplex PCR, while TCRdb's copy carries only in-frame clones and drops some. This table holds about 150,000 clones, 90% found once. This clonotype was obtained from an adult who received the AZD1222 COVID-19 vaccine. This rearrangement joins TRBV6-1 to TRBJ1-5, with 7 bases aligning to TRBD1. The sequencing used peripheral blood, collected 28 days after the second AZD1222 dose. DNA for the CDR3: TGTGCCAGCAGTGAGGCGACAGGGAGCTGGTGGCCCCAGCATTTT. As protein: CASSEATGSWWPQHF.